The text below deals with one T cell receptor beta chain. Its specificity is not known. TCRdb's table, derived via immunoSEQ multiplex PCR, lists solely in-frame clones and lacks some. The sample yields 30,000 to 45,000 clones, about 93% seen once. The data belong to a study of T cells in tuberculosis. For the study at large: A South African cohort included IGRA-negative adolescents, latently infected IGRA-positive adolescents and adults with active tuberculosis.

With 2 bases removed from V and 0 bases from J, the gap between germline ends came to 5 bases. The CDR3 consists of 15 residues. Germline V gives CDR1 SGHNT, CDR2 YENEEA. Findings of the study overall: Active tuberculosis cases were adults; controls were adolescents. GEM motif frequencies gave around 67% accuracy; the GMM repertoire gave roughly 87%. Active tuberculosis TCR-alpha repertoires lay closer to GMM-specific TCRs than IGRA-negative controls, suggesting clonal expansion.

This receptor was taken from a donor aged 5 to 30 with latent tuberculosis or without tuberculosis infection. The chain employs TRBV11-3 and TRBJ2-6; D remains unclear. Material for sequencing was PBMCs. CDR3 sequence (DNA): TGTGCCAGCAGCTTAACAGCCTCTGGGGCCAACGTCCTGACTTTC. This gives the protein CASSLTASGANVLTF. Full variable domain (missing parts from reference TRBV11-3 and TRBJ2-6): EAGVVQSPRYKIIEKKQPVAFWCNPISGHNTLYWYLQNLGQGPELLIRYENEEAVDDSQLPKDRFSAERLKGVDSTLKIQPAELGDSAVYLCASSLTASGANVLTFGAGSRLTVL.